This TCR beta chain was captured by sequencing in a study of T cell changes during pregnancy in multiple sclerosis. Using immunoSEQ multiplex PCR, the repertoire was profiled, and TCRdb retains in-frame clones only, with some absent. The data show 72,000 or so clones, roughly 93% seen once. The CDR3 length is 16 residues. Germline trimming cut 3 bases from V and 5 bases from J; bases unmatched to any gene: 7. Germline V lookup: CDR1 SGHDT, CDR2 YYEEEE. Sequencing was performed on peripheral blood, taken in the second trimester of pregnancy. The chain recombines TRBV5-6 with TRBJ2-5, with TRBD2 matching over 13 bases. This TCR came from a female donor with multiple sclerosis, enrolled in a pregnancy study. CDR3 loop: CASSSPGLAGFETQYF. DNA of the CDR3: TGTGCCAGCAGCTCCCCGGGACTAGCGGGGTTTGAGACCCAGTACTTC.